This passage covers 21 T cell receptor beta chains from one sample sequenced in a study of blood T cell repertoires in COVID-19. Clones were read by immunoSEQ multiplex PCR, and TCRdb kept only the in-frame ones, dropping some. The table has about 58,000 clones, more than 80% seen once. Sequenced material: peripheral blood. These receptors were obtained from a man aged 60 to 75 with acute or convalescent COVID-19.

The chain employs TRBV5-6 and TRBJ2-7; 10 bases are shared with TRBD1. With V trimmed by 5 bases and J by 3 bases, 2 bases remained unmatched. The CDR3 has 13 residues. Germline lookup yields CDR1 SGHDT and CDR2 YYEEEE. The CDR3 DNA sequence: TGTGCCAGCAGTCGGGACAGGGGCTACGAGCAGTACTTC. Translated, it gives CASSRDRGYEQYF. Full variable domain (remainder filled in from reference TRBV5-6 and TRBJ2-7): DAGVTQSPTHLIKTRGQQVTLRCSPKSGHDTVSWYQQALGQGPQFIFQYYEEEERQRGNFPDRFSGHQFPNYSSELNVNALLLGDSALYLCASSRDRGYEQYFGPGTRLTVT.

The chain recombines TRBV28 with TRBJ1-3; a possible D gene is TRBD1 (5 bases). Between the trimmed V and J ends, which lost 8 bases and 0 bases, there was a span of 14 bases. The CDR3 has 15 amino acids. Per germline, CDR1 MDHEN and CDR2 SYDVKM. The CDR3 DNA follows: TGTGCCAGCCACCGACAGCTTAGCTCTGGAAACACCATATATTTT. It codes for CASHRQLSSGNTIYF.

This clone was picked up one time. The chain has TRBV28 and TRBJ2-5; 7 bases map to TRBD2. Germline-derived CDR1 and CDR2 are MDHEN and SYDVKM. The CDR3 runs to 13 residues. Trimming cost V 6 bases and J 4 bases; bases outside gene matches: 5. The CDR3 loop is CASRGRAPETQYF. Here the CDR3 DNA reads TGTGCCAGCAGGGGGAGGGCCCCAGAGACCCAGTACTTC.

The chain uses TRBV5-1 and TRBJ1-4; D is unresolved. V was shortened by 0 bases and J by 8 bases, with 14 bases between the two germline ends. The CDR3 consists of 15 residues. The germline CDR1 and CDR2 sequences are SGHRS and YFSETQ. CDR3 amino acids: CASSLALRESEKLFF. Written as DNA, the CDR3 is TGCGCCAGCAGCTTGGCCTTGAGGGAGTCGGAAAAACTGTTTTTT.

The chain joins TRBV5-1 to TRBJ2-3, with a weak D call TRBD2 (6 bases). V was clipped by 4 bases and J by 0 bases, with 15 bases between them. This CDR3 region has 16 residues. Germline V gene data show CDR1 as SGHRS and CDR2 as YFSETQ. CDR3 sequence: CASSKLAGESTDTQYF. CDR3 coding DNA: TGCGCCAGCAGCAAACTAGCCGGGGAGAGCACAGATACGCAGTATTTT.

This clone has only one observation. This sequence joins TRBV19 and TRBJ2-5; TRBD1 agrees at 8 bases. This CDR3 has 14 residues. Germline assignment: CDR1 LNHDA and CDR2 SQIVND (reference sequence). The V gene end was trimmed by 6 bases and the J gene end by 5 bases; junction bases not matched to a gene: 8. The CDR3 nucleotides read TGTGCCAGTAGCCTGACAGGGGATCGCGAGACCCAGTACTTC. This encodes CASSLTGDRETQYF.

The J gene is TRBJ2-3, the V gene TRBV5-4; 9 bases are shared with TRBD2. CDR3 length equals 16 residues. V was pared by 1 base and J by 1 base, with 4 bases of the junction left unmatched. Germline CDR1 and CDR2: SGHNT and YYREEE (reference sequence). The CDR3 DNA reads as TGTGCCAGCAGCTTGAGAGTAGCGGGAGGCACAGATACGCAGTATTTT. It encodes CASSLRVAGGTDTQYF.

This clone has only one observation. The chain links TRBV30 to TRBJ1-4; 10 bases map to TRBD1. V gave up 1 base and J gave up 10 bases; unmatched junction bases: 3. The CDR3 extends over 13 amino acids. CDR1 and CDR2 (germline): GTSNPN, SVGIG (reference sequence). CDR3 DNA: TGTGCCTGGAGTGGACAGGGGGCGATAAAACTGTTTTTT. Encoded protein: CAWSGQGAIKLFF.

The chain carries TRBV18 and TRBJ1-1, with D unclear. V lost 3 bases and J lost 1, with 12 bases in between. Germline CDR1 reads KGHSH; CDR2 reads LQKENI. There are 15 residues in the CDR3. The CDR3 is CASSPPMGRNTEAFF. The CDR3, as DNA: TGTGCCAGCTCACCTCCCATGGGCCGGAACACTGAAGCTTTCTTT.

The chain uses TRBV30 and TRBJ2-7; TRBD2 aligns across 11 bases. J gave up 7 bases and V 1 base, and 15 bases lay outside the gene matches. The CDR3 has 17 residues. The germline V gene has CDR1 GTSNPN and CDR2 SVGIG (reference sequence). The CDR3 DNA follows: TGTGCCTGGAGTGCTGCTGATTTAGCGGGAGGGCCCTGGGAGCAGTACTTC. Translating it yields CAWSAADLAGGPWEQYF. The full variable domain, its missing parts supplied by reference TRBV30 and TRBJ2-7, is SQTIHQWPATLVQPVGSPLSLECTVEGTSNPNLYWYRQAAGRGLQLLFYSVGIGQISSEVPQNLSASRPQDRQFILSSKKLLLSDSGFYLCAWSAADLAGGPWEQYFGPGTRLTVT.

The gene calls are TRBV10-3 and TRBJ1-4, with D unclear. V was cut by 10 bases and J by 0 bases, with 12 bases left in between. The CDR3 is 14 amino acids. Per the germline V gene, CDR1 is ENHRY and CDR2 is SYGVKD. DNA of the CDR3: TGTGCCACAAGCCCCACCCCAACTAATGAAAAACTGTTTTTT. Its translation is CATSPTPTNEKLFF.

V gene TRBV6-5 combines with J gene TRBJ2-7; D possibly corresponds to TRBD1 (6 bases). The CDR3 spans 13 residues. Per germline, CDR1 MNHEY and CDR2 SVGAGI. V shed 7 bases and J shed 9 bases, with 19 bases lying between them. Written as DNA, the CDR3 is TGTGCCAGCAACCCCAGGGGCCGACTCGGGCAGTACTTC. Translating it yields CASNPRGRLGQYF.

The chain has TRBV19 and TRBJ1-2; D is perhaps TRBD1 (5 bases). CDR3 size: 13 residues. The V end was cut by 2 bases, the J end by 4 bases, with 8 bases between. Germline loops: CDR1 LNHDA, CDR2 SQIVND (reference sequence). This CDR3 reads CASSIQGLYGYTF. CDR3 in DNA: TGTGCCAGTAGTATACAGGGCCTCTATGGCTACACCTTC.

The chain is built from TRBV28 and TRBJ2-1; perhaps TRBD2 as D (5 bases). Trimming pared 3 bases from V and 7 bases from J, leaving 13 bases between. Looked up from germline, CDR1 is MDHEN and CDR2 is SYDVKM. This CDR3 has 14 amino acids. The CDR3 sequence: CASSLVGVRNEQFF. The CDR3 DNA reads as TGTGCCAGCAGTTTGGTGGGAGTGAGGAATGAGCAGTTCTTC. Supplemented by reference TRBV28 and TRBJ2-1, the full variable domain reads DVKVTQSSRYLVKRTGEKVFLECVQDMDHENMFWYRQDPGLGLRLIYFSYDVKMKEKGDIPEGYSVSREKKERFSLILESASTNQTSMYLCASSLVGVRNEQFFGPGTRLTVL.

The rearrangement uses TRBV4-3 and TRBJ1-3; no reliable D call. Germline CDR1 is LGHNA and CDR2 is YSLEER. The CDR3 has 15 residues. V lost 1 base, J lost 2 bases, and 9 bases lay in between. The DNA of the CDR3 is TGCGCCAGCAGCCAAGTGGGAGGGCCTGGAAACACCATATATTTT. Encoded protein: CASSQVGGPGNTIYF.

The rearrangement joins TRBV18 to TRBJ1-2, with no clear D. Germline lookup yields CDR1 KGHSH and CDR2 LQKENI. Trimming took 3 bases from V and 4 from J, leaving 12 bases between them. This CDR3 spans 14 amino acids. The CDR3 reads CASSPEVVGYGYTF. CDR3 bases: TGTGCCAGCTCACCTGAGGTCGTCGGCTATGGCTACACCTTC.

The chain combines TRBV6-5 with TRBJ1-5; perhaps TRBD1 as D (5 bases). Germline V gives CDR1 MNHEY, CDR2 SVGAGI. V was cut by 8 bases and J by 6 bases, with 17 bases left in between. The CDR3 is 14 amino acids. CDR3 sequence reads: CASRSGAGGQPQHF. CDR3 nucleotides: TGTGCCAGCCGGAGTGGGGCCGGTGGTCAGCCCCAGCATTTT.

CDR3 coding DNA: TGTGCCAGCAGTTACGCTAGCGGGAGGGCCGGGGGAAGGGAGAACATTCAGTACTTC. Translating gives CASSYASGRAGGRENIQYF. V is TRBV6-2 or TRBV6-3 and J is TRBJ2-4; 12 bases line up with TRBD2. The junction had 15 bases not matched to a gene; V was cut back by 2 bases and J by 7 bases. CDR3 length equals 19 residues. The germline V gene encodes CDR1 MNHEY and CDR2 SVGEGT.

V gene TRBV6-2 or TRBV6-3 combines with J gene TRBJ2-1; a weak D match, TRBD2 (5 bases). The germline V gene encodes CDR1 MNHEY and CDR2 SVGEGT. Deletions cut 7 bases from V and 2 bases from J, with 15 bases between. The CDR3 covers 15 residues. The CDR3 loop reads CASTPLGDTYNEQFF. In nucleotides, the CDR3 is TGTGCCAGCACCCCCCTGGGAGACACCTACAATGAGCAGTTCTTC.

This clone was picked up one time. The rearrangement links TRBV9 to TRBJ2-1; weak D call: TRBD1 (6 bases). Germline V gene data show CDR1 as SGDLS and CDR2 as YYNGEE. The CDR3 has 14 residues. V lost 3 bases and J 9 bases, leaving 16 bases between the germline ends. CDR3 DNA sequence: TGTGCCAGCAGCGAAACATCCGGGACAACTGAGCAGTTCTTC. This codes for CASSETSGTTEQFF.

The chain recombines TRBV9 with TRBJ1-2; D gene ambiguous. Germline CDR1 reads SGDLS; CDR2 reads YYNGEE. There are 11 residues in the CDR3. Trimming pared 3 bases from V and 4 bases from J, leaving 4 bases between. The CDR3 here is CASSASYGYTF. In nucleotides, the CDR3 is TGTGCCAGCAGCGCATCCTATGGCTACACCTTC.